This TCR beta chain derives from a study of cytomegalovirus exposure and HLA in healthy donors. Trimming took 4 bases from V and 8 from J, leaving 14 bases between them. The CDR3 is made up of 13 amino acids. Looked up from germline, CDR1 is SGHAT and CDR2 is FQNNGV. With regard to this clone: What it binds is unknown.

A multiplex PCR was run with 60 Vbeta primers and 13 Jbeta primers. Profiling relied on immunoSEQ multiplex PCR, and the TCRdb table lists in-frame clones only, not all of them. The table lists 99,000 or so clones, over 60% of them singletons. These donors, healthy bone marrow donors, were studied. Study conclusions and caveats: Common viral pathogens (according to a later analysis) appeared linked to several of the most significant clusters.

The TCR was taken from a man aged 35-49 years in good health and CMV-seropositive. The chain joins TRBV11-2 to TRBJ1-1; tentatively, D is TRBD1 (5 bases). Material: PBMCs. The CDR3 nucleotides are TGTGCCAGCAGCTCCTCCAGGGAATTGGAAGCTTTCTTT. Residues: CASSSSRELEAFF.